The sequence of this T cell receptor beta chain was determined in a study of read filtering for tumor transcriptome and immune sequencing. Germline CDR1 reads MNHEY; CDR2 reads SVGEGT. Trimming removed 2 bases from V and 7 bases from J; junction bases left unmatched: 9. This CDR3 contains 16 residues. This library used 300 to 500 ng RNA and molecular barcoded adaptors spanning alpha/delta and beta/gamma chains. TCRdb fed the reads into MiXCR, producing one record per CDR3 protein. The sample lists 100,000 to 150,000 distinct CDR3 sequences; less than 15% were seen once. Turning to this clonotype: A much more abundant neighbour one base away suggests this may be a read error.

This clonotype was sampled from a donor at least 40 years old with multiple myeloma. The specimen was a population of CD138-negative cells sorted from bone marrow. The chain carries TRBV6-2 or TRBV6-3 and TRBJ2-1; 9 nucleotides align to TRBD2. CDR3 in amino acids: CASSYRAAGGGNEQFF. Here the CDR3 DNA reads TGTGCCAGCAGTTACAGGGCGGCGGGAGGGGGGAATGAGCAGTTCTTC.